The 29 T cell receptor beta chains below all came from one sample that was sequenced in a study of T cells after yellow fever vaccination. TCRdb fed the 5' RACE reads into MiXCR, producing one record per CDR3 protein. The sample contains 450,000 to 550,000 distinct CDR3 sequences, 21% of which appear only once. The input for sequencing was PBMCs, taken less than 25 days after the first yellow fever vaccination. The receptor source for this set is a man aged 18 to 29 who received the YFV17D yellow fever vaccine.

A few counts support this clonotype. This chain joins TRBV5-1 and TRBJ1-4; D remains ambiguous. Germline V gene sequence: CDR1 SGHRS, CDR2 YFSETQ. The CDR3 has 14 residues. Trimming shortened V by 0 bases and J by 8 bases, and 11 bases separated the two germline ends. CDR3 nucleotides: TGCGCCAGCAGCTTGGGAACGGAGAGCGAAAAACTGTTTTTT. This codes for CASSLGTESEKLFF.

V gene TRBV7-2 combines with J gene TRBJ2-1; D ambiguous. The length of the CDR3 is 15 residues. Germline assignment: CDR1 SGHTA and CDR2 FQGNSA. The ends were cut back, 5 bases at V and 7 bases at J, with 18 bases in the middle. CDR3 sequence reads: CASSPSFGLLNEQFF. CDR3 nucleotide sequence: TGTGCCAGCAGCCCCTCCTTCGGCCTCCTTAATGAGCAGTTCTTC. Variable domain in full (rest from reference TRBV7-2 and TRBJ2-1): GAGVSQSPSNKVTEKGKDVELRCDPISGHTALYWYRQSLGQGLEFLIYFQGNSAPDKSGLPSDRFSAERTGGSVSTLTIQRTQQEDSAVYLCASSPSFGLLNEQFFGPGTRLTVL.

A note on this clonotype: At one end the junction does not follow the germline gene, possibly because of a read error. The chain uses TRBV29-1 and TRBJ2-1, with TRBD2 matching over 9 bases. The CDR3 runs to 15 residues. The germline V gene encodes CDR1 SQVTM and CDR2 ANQGSEA. DNA of the CDR3: TGCAGCGTTGAAGATGTTGGGCGGGGGGGGAGTGAGAAGTTCTTC. Its translation: CSVEDVGRGGSEKFF.

The gene calls are TRBV12-3 or TRBV12-4 and TRBJ1-1; D is unresolved. This CDR3 comprises 14 residues. The V and J ends lost 3 bases and 0 bases respectively, with 8 bases between them. CDR3 sequence: CASSFARLNTEAFF. In nucleotides, the CDR3 is TGTGCCAGCAGTTTTGCACGGCTGAACACTGAAGCTTTCTTT.

This sequence joins TRBV27 and TRBJ1-6; D is unresolved. CDR3 size: 15 residues. Between the trimmed V and J ends, which lost 3 bases and 9 bases, there was a span of 15 bases. Germline values: CDR1 MNHEY, CDR2 SMNVEV (reference sequence). For the CDR3, the DNA is TGTGCCAGCAGTTTTACCCCATCATATGGTTCACCCCTCCACTTT. Translation gives CASSFTPSYGSPLHF.

V usage is TRBV6-1 and J usage is TRBJ1-3, with 8 bases identical to TRBD1. The J segment lost 0 bases and the V segment lost 9 bases, leaving 7 bases of the junction unmatched. The CDR3 is 15 residues long. Germline CDR1 is MNHNS and CDR2 is SASEGT. CDR3 in amino acids: CASSGQANSGNTIYF. The CDR3 DNA follows: TGTGCCAGTTCGGGACAGGCCAACTCTGGAAACACCATATATTTT.

This clonotype was seen once. This chain joins TRBV28 and TRBJ1-1; weak D call: TRBD1 (5 bases). Trimming stripped 8 bases from V and 6 bases from J, with 10 bases between. Germline V CDR1 and CDR2: MDHEN, SYDVKM. The CDR3 extends over 11 amino acids. Here the CDR3 reads CASALGAEAFF. CDR3 nucleotides: TGTGCCAGCGCTCTGGGGGCTGAAGCTTTCTTT. Full variable domain (missing parts from reference TRBV28 and TRBJ1-1): DVKVTQSSRYLVKRTGEKVFLECVQDMDHENMFWYRQDPGLGLRLIYFSYDVKMKEKGDIPEGYSVSREKKERFSLILESASTNQTSMYLCASALGAEAFFGQGTRLTVV.

The chain employs TRBV27 and TRBJ2-3, with 7 positions matching TRBD2. The germline gives CDR1 MNHEY, CDR2 SMNVEV (reference sequence). J lost 6 bases, V lost 2 bases, and 5 bases had no gene match. CDR3 size: 14 residues. CDR3 amino acids: CASSLAGDQDTQYF. The CDR3 DNA reads as TGTGCCAGCAGTTTAGCGGGGGATCAGGATACGCAGTATTTT.

The rearrangement joins TRBV7-9 to TRBJ2-1; 8 nucleotides agree with TRBD1. J lost 8 bases, V lost 5 bases, and 14 bases had no gene match. This CDR3 has 16 amino acids. Germline assignment: CDR1 SEHNR and CDR2 FQNEAQ (reference sequence). The CDR3: CASSPIKPGQGDEQFF. CDR3 nucleotides: TGTGCCAGCAGCCCTATAAAGCCCGGACAGGGCGATGAGCAGTTCTTC.

This clonotype showed up just a few times. The chain couples TRBV11-2 to TRBJ2-7; tentatively, D is TRBD2 (5 bases). The CDR3 consists of 15 residues. V dropped 2 bases and J dropped 2 bases, with 13 bases sitting between them. Germline CDR1 and CDR2: SGHAT and FQNNGV. CDR3 DNA sequence: TGTGCCAGCAGCTTACGTCTGACGGAGGCCTACGAGCAGTACTTC. This encodes CASSLRLTEAYEQYF.

CDR3 amino acids: CASSSAGTGSVEQYF. The CDR3 DNA reads TGTGCCAGCAGTTCCGCCGGGACAGGGTCGGTCGAGCAGTACTTC. The chain carries TRBV6-5 and TRBJ2-7; 9 bases map to TRBD1. This CDR3 is 15 amino acids long. V trimming: 4 bases; J trimming: 6 bases; junction bases outside the gene matches: 10. The V gene's germline CDR1 is MNHEY and CDR2 SVGAGI.

This clonotype came up many times. The J gene is TRBJ1-5, the V gene TRBV12-3 or TRBV12-4; unclear D gene. Deletions cut 4 bases from V and 3 bases from J, with 19 bases between. The CDR3 has 17 residues. Here the CDR3 DNA reads TGTGCCAGCAGTTCCGATTTGGAGTCCCGATACAATCAGCCCCAGCATTTT. Its protein product is CASSSDLESRYNQPQHF.

The chain links TRBV7-6 to TRBJ2-3, with 9 nucleotides matching TRBD2. Germline V CDR1 and CDR2: SGHVS, FNYEAQ. CDR3 length equals 17 residues. V shed 5 bases, J shed 3 bases, and the junction held 12 bases outside the gene matches. In nucleotides, the CDR3 is TGTGCCAGCAGCCGGCCGGTGCGGGGGGGCATGACAGATACGCAGTATTTT. It is translated as CASSRPVRGGMTDTQYF. The entire variable domain, with the rest obtained from reference TRBV7-6 and TRBJ2-3, is as follows: GAGVSQSPRYKVTKRGQDVALRCDPISGHVSLYWYRQALGQGPEFLTYFNYEAQQDKSGLPNDRFSAERPEGSISTLTIQRTEQRDSAMYRCASSRPVRGGMTDTQYFGPGTRLTVL.

The genes are TRBV18 and TRBJ2-5; no reliable D call. From germline, CDR1 is KGHSH and CDR2 LQKENI. Trimming stripped 4 bases from V and 5 bases from J, with 8 bases between. This CDR3 has 12 residues. CDR3 sequence reads: CASSQLGETQYF. Here the CDR3 DNA reads TGTGCCAGCTCACAGCTGGGTGAGACCCAGTACTTC.

The rearrangement uses TRBV12-3 or TRBV12-4 and TRBJ2-1, with 11 bases matching TRBD2. The CDR3 is 18 residues long. J was trimmed by 0 bases and V by 2 bases; bases with no gene match: 6. The CDR3 bases are TGTGCCAGCAGTTTAACCCTAGCGGGGGGCGTCTCCTACAATGAGCAGTTCTTC. Amino acids: CASSLTLAGGVSYNEQFF.

The rearrangement joins TRBV5-6 to TRBJ2-1; TRBD1 aligns across 9 bases. CDR3 length: 16 amino acids. The J segment lost 0 bases and the V segment lost 4 bases, leaving 5 bases of the junction unmatched. Germline V gives CDR1 SGHDT, CDR2 YYEEEE. CDR3 loop: CASSAGTGSSYNEQFF. The CDR3 DNA reads TGTGCCAGCAGCGCCGGGACAGGGAGCTCCTACAATGAGCAGTTCTTC.

There are a few counts of this clonotype. The V and J genes are TRBV20-1 and TRBJ1-1, with TRBD1 matching over 7 bases. The CDR3 extends over 15 amino acids. Looked up from germline, CDR1 is DFQATT and CDR2 is SNEGSKA (reference sequence). V lost 5 bases and J lost 1; bases outside the gene matches: 10. The CDR3 is CSALDDRAPNTEAFF. The CDR3 DNA follows: TGCAGTGCTCTGGATGACAGGGCCCCGAACACTGAAGCTTTCTTT.

This chain links TRBV11-2 with TRBJ2-7, with 7 bases fitting TRBD2. The CDR3 sequence is 13 residues long. The V and J ends lost 3 bases and 7 bases, in that order; junction bases with no gene match: 6. Per the germline V gene, CDR1 is SGHAT and CDR2 is FQNNGV. CDR3 nucleotide sequence: TGTGCCAGCAGCTTGGGGACTACGTGGGAGCAGTACGTC. It specifies CASSLGTTWEQYV.

This clonotype was counted between two and nine times. This chain joins TRBV6-2 or TRBV6-3 and TRBJ1-1; D unresolved. V was shortened by 8 bases and J by 0 bases, with 7 bases between the two germline ends. The V gene's germline CDR1 is MNHEY and CDR2 SVGEGT. This CDR3 is built from 12 residues. CDR3 protein: CASSGLNTEAFF. CDR3 DNA: TGTGCCAGCTCTGGACTGAACACTGAAGCTTTCTTT.

This clonotype was seen only a few times. The chain is built from TRBV2 and TRBJ1-5; D gene uncertain. CDR1 is SNHLY, CDR2 FYNNEI, per germline. The CDR3 is made up of 12 amino acids. V was cut by 5 bases and J by 9 bases, with 11 bases left in between. In nucleotides, the CDR3 is TGTGCCAGCAGTCCTACTGATAGGCCCCAGCATTTT. Encoded protein: CASSPTDRPQHF.

The sample holds many counts of this clonotype. V and J are TRBV5-4 and TRBJ2-7; the D is unclear. The CDR3 covers 13 residues. Germline CDR1 SGHNT, CDR2 YYREEE (reference sequence). Trimming shortened V by 3 bases and J by 9 bases, and 16 bases separated the two germline ends. The CDR3 reads CASSSQSLFGQYV. The CDR3 DNA is TGTGCCAGCAGCTCTCAGTCCTTGTTCGGGCAGTACGTC.

This clonotype was picked up a small number of times. The CDR3 reads CASSLARPGQALSSYNEQFF. The CDR3, as DNA: TGCGCCAGCAGCTTGGCGAGGCCGGGACAGGCATTGAGCTCCTACAATGAGCAGTTCTTC. This chain connects TRBV5-1 to TRBJ2-1, with 8 positions matching TRBD1. After removal of 0 bases from V and 0 bases from J, the junction contained 14 bases not matched to a gene. CDR3 length: 20 residues. The germline CDR1 and CDR2 sequences are SGHRS and YFSETQ.

The V and J genes are TRBV10-3 and TRBJ2-1; tentative D call: TRBD2 (6 bases). This CDR3 is built from 13 residues. Germline V gives CDR1 ENHRY, CDR2 SYGVKD. The V end was cut by 6 bases, the J end by 4 bases, with 10 bases between. The CDR3 DNA sequence: TGTGCCATCAGGGGGACTTCTTACAATGAGCAGTTCTTC. This gives the protein CAIRGTSYNEQFF.

In its sample, this clonotype was seen a few times. V usage is TRBV5-1 and J usage is TRBJ2-5; TRBD2 aligns across 9 bases. V dropped 4 bases and J dropped 2; count of bases not matched to a gene: 9. The CDR3 covers 16 residues. CDR1 and CDR2 (germline): SGHRS, YFSETQ. The CDR3 DNA follows: TGCGCCAGCAGCACCGGGACTAGCCTCCTTCAAGAGACCCAGTACTTC. This encodes CASSTGTSLLQETQYF. The full variable domain, in which reference TRBV5-1 and TRBJ2-5 provide the parts outside the CDR3, is KAGVTQTPRYLIKTRGQQVTLSCSPISGHRSVSWYQQTPGQGLQFLFEYFSETQRNKGNFPGRFSGRQFSNSRSEMNVSTLELGDSALYLCASSTGTSLLQETQYFGPGTRLLVL.

The chain has TRBV12-3 or TRBV12-4 and TRBJ1-1, with a possible D match to TRBD1 (5 bases). The CDR3 sequence is 13 residues long. V was trimmed by 2 bases and J by 8 bases, leaving 12 bases between them. The CDR3 spells CASSLRGGPEAFF. DNA for the CDR3: TGTGCCAGCAGTTTACGTGGGGGTCCAGAAGCTTTCTTT.

This clonotype turned up a few times. The chain joins TRBV7-9 to TRBJ2-3, with D possibly TRBD1 on 6 matching bases. The ends were cut back, 8 bases at V and 0 bases at J, with 18 bases in the middle. This CDR3 is built from 16 residues. Germline CDR1 and CDR2: SEHNR and FQNEAQ (reference sequence). This CDR3 reads CASVSDRTISTDTQYF. In nucleotides, the CDR3 is TGTGCCAGCGTTTCGGACAGAACCATTAGCACAGATACGCAGTATTTT.

This clonotype has a count of ten or more. This chain joins TRBV7-2 and TRBJ1-1, with TRBD1 identical over 7 bases. Germline V gives CDR1 SGHTA, CDR2 FQGNSA. V dropped 5 bases and J dropped 6; count of bases not matched to a gene: 12. The CDR3 is 15 amino acids. The CDR3 bases are TGTGCCAGCAGCCCTTATACCGGGACAGATTCTGAAGCTTTCTTT. This sequence encodes CASSPYTGTDSEAFF.

In DNA, the CDR3 is TGTGCCAGCAGTTTAACTCCGGGACTAGCGGGTCCAGATACGCAGTATTTT. Translated, it gives CASSLTPGLAGPDTQYF. This rearrangement joins TRBV12-3 or TRBV12-4 to TRBJ2-3; 12 bases are shared with TRBD2. The V segment lost 2 bases and the J segment 4 bases; nucleotides outside the gene matches: 7. The CDR3 sequence is 17 residues long.

This clonotype has more than one count but fewer than ten. This chain connects TRBV11-2 to TRBJ1-6; D ambiguous. Germline lookup yields CDR1 SGHAT and CDR2 FQNNGV. Trimming cost V 1 base and J 9 bases, with 7 bases left between them. This CDR3 has 13 amino acids. The CDR3 nucleotides read TGTGCCAGCAGCTTAGGGCCCAGTTCACCCCTCCACTTT. This sequence encodes CASSLGPSSPLHF.